Each of the 3 T cell receptor beta chains below was sequenced from the same sample in a study of T-cell reconstitution after alpha-beta-depleted transplantation in children. Unique molecular identifiers were incorporated during preparation of the TCRbeta library. Using its own MiXCR run on the PCR reads, TCRdb lists one record per CDR3 protein. The profile shows about 980,000 distinct CDR3 sequences, about 31% of them singletons. The sample here was PBMCs, mostly from graft donor cells, taken 360 days after TCRalphabeta/CD19-depleted stem cell transplant. Source of these receptors: a boy younger than two who had a stem cell transplant for SCID, so the T cells may come from the graft donor.

V is TRBV20-1 and J is TRBJ1-4; TRBD1 agrees at 9 bases. The CDR3 is 17 amino acids. Germline V CDR1 and CDR2: DFQATT, SNEGSKA (reference sequence). The J segment lost 4 bases and the V segment lost 0 bases, leaving 9 bases of the junction unmatched. The CDR3, as DNA: TGCAGTGCTAGAGAAGGGACAGGGCCACGATTTAATGAAAAACTGTTTTTT. Translating it yields CSAREGTGPRFNEKLFF.

This clonotype was picked up many times. The V gene is TRBV29-1, the J gene TRBJ2-3; D remains ambiguous. There are 12 residues in the CDR3. V was cut by 1 base and J by 9 bases, with 11 bases left in between. Germline V CDR1 and CDR2: SQVTM, ANQGSEA. Here the CDR3 DNA reads TGCAGCGTTGAAGGGGCTTCTCACACGCAGTATTTT. It translates to CSVEGASHTQYF.

The CDR3 DNA is TGTGCCACCTCATCGACAGGGTTAAACACCGGGGAGCTGTTTTTT. Amino acids: CATSSTGLNTGELFF. V and J are TRBV27 and TRBJ2-2, with 7 bases lining up with TRBD1. The ends lost 10 bases at V and 2 bases at J; junction bases unmatched: 10. Germline CDR1 and CDR2: MNHEY and SMNVEV (reference sequence). The CDR3 runs to 15 residues.